This paragraph covers one TCR beta chain sequence. The data derive from a study of CD8 T cells in Susac syndrome. Random hexamers were used to reverse transcribe the RNA input (about 0.5 to 1 ug). Amplification of TCR beta CDR3 used immunoSEQ multiplex PCR across 54 Vbeta and 13 Jbeta. In TCRdb, the immunoSEQ multiplex PCR reads were re-called with MiXCR into one record per CDR3 protein. The data show approximately 120,000 distinct CDR3 sequences, around 91% seen once. V shed 2 bases and J 4 bases; nucleotides not matched to a gene: 7. This CDR3 contains 15 residues. Germline V CDR1 and CDR2: SGHRS, YFSETQ. Isolation of CD8+ and CD4+ T cells was performed negatively, whereas enrichment of TEMRA cells was done by FACS.

Sequences were obtained from CD8+ T cells from PBMCs. The TCR was taken from a human donor with multiple sclerosis. The chain has TRBV5-1 and TRBJ2-5, with 8 bases that match TRBD1. The CDR3 loop reads CASSFSLTGAETQYF. CDR3 coding DNA: TGCGCCAGCAGCTTCAGCTTGACAGGGGCAGAGACCCAGTACTTC.